Given below is one T cell receptor (beta chain) in context. What it binds is not known. The CDR3 is made up of 16 amino acids. Germline CDR1 LNHDA, CDR2 SQIVND (reference sequence). The V and J ends lost 3 bases and 2 bases, in that order; junction bases with no gene match: 6. Generated by immunoSEQ multiplex PCR, the TCRdb table keeps only in-frame clones and is missing some. The sample shows 90,000 to 110,000 clones, over 80% of them seen only once. The source of the sample is a study of T cell responses to AZD1222 COVID-19 vaccine. Study-wide points: Regions 160-218 and 743-854 dominated among vaccine-associated CD4 TCRs spanning spike.

The clonotype comes from an adult in good health. The chain joins TRBV19 to TRBJ2-1, with 8 bases aligning to TRBD2. Sequenced material: peripheral blood, taken on day 0 of AZD1222 vaccination. The CDR3 coding sequence is TGTGCCAGTAGTATGGTGCGGGGGGTCGCCTACAATGAGCAGTTCTTC. This sequence encodes CASSMVRGVAYNEQFF. The full variable domain, in which reference TRBV19 and TRBJ2-1 provide the parts outside the CDR3, is DGGITQSPKYLFRKEGQNVTLSCEQNLNHDAMYWYRQDPGQGLRLIYYSQIVNDFQKGDIAEGYSVSREKKESFPLTVTSAQKNPTAFYLCASSMVRGVAYNEQFFGPGTRLTVL.